This is a list of T cell receptor beta chains from one sample in a study of CD8+ T cells in alopecia areata. Here immunoSEQ multiplex PCR was the method, and the copy in TCRdb shows in-frame clones only, minus some. The sample holds 140,000 to 150,000 clones, 62% seen once. Sequencing input: CD8+ T cells sorted from blood. These receptors came from a human donor in good health. The CDR3 runs from the conserved cysteine through the conserved F or W. D genes are given only for firm matches. Not all rows give a size; the values are once, few, many and, for expanded clones, a class.

CDR3 DNA | CDR3 protein | clone size | V gene | D gene | J gene
TGTGCCAGCAGCGTAGAGGGGATGGAGACCCAGTACTTC | CASSVEGMETQYF | - | TRBV9 | - | TRBJ2-5
TGTGCCAGCAGTCCCCGCGGCCGGGTGAACACCGGGGAGCTGTTTTTT | CASSPRGRVNTGELFF | many | TRBV6-6 | - | TRBJ2-2
TGTGCTAGCAGCTTAGGTCCCGGGCTAGCGGGCGACGAGCAGTACTTC | CASSLGPGLAGDEQYF | few | TRBV7-7 | TRBD2 | TRBJ2-7
TGTGCCAGCAGAACTCCGGGACAGGGCACAGATACGCAGTATTTT | CASRTPGQGTDTQYF | - | TRBV11-2 | TRBD1 | TRBJ2-3
TGTGCCATCGGAAGCGAGGGTCAGGGGGCGCGTGGCTACACCTTC | CAIGSEGQGARGYTF | - | TRBV10-3 | TRBD1 | TRBJ1-2
TGTGCCAGCAGCCAGGGTGAGGGGCTCGGCACTGAAGCTTTCTTT | CASSQGEGLGTEAFF | many | TRBV5-6 | - | TRBJ1-1
TGTGCCAGCAGCTCTTCGACAGGGAGGGGGGAGCTGTTTTTT | CASSSSTGRGELFF | few | TRBV11-2 | - | TRBJ2-2
TGCAGCGTTGAATCCCCGGGACGGCGGAACACTGAAGCTTTCTTT | CSVESPGRRNTEAFF | - | TRBV29-1 | - | TRBJ1-1
TGTGCCAGCAGCCAGACGGGTGGGGAAGGCGAGTATGGCTACACCTTC | CASSQTGGEGEYGYTF | few | TRBV13 | - | TRBJ1-2
TGCAGCACCGAAAGTGGGTCTGAAGCTTTCTTT | CSTESGSEAFF | - | TRBV29-1 | - | TRBJ1-1
TGTGCCAGCAGTCGGGGCGGCCTCTACGAGCAGTACTTC | CASSRGGLYEQYF | few | TRBV25-1 | - | TRBJ2-7
TGTGCCAGCATCATACCGAACACCGGGGAGCTGTTTTTT | CASIIPNTGELFF | - | TRBV7-9 | - | TRBJ2-2
TGTGCCAGCAGCCCGACGAGTAGGGCCTACGAGCAGTACTTC | CASSPTSRAYEQYF | - | TRBV7-9 | - | TRBJ2-7
TGTGCCACCTCGTGGGTTGCAAGCGGGAACGAGCAGTACTTC | CATSWVASGNEQYF | once | TRBV28 | TRBD2 | TRBJ2-7
TGTGCCAGCAGCCCCGGACTAGTGGGTTGGGAGCAGTACTTC | CASSPGLVGWEQYF | - | TRBV11-2 | TRBD2 | TRBJ2-7
TGCAGCGTTGACATAGGGAACACTGAAGCTTTCTTT | CSVDIGNTEAFF | - | TRBV29-1 | - | TRBJ1-1
TGTGCCAGCAGTTACCTAGCGGGAAATGGGGCCAACGTCCTGACTTTC | CASSYLAGNGANVLTF | - | TRBV6-5 | TRBD2 | TRBJ2-6
TGTGCCAGCAGCGTAGGAGTTTCCGGCTACAATGAGCAGTTCTTC | CASSVGVSGYNEQFF | - | TRBV9 | - | TRBJ2-1
TGCAGCGTTGAAGATCAAACACCCTACAATGAGCAGTTCTTC | CSVEDQTPYNEQFF | - | TRBV29-1 | - | TRBJ2-1
TGCAGCGTTGGTCACCTGGGAACTGAAGCTTTCTTT | CSVGHLGTEAFF | once | TRBV29-1 | - | TRBJ1-1
TGTGCCAGCAGCCAAGAGCGGACTAGCGGGAGAGCTGAGACCCAGTACTTC | CASSQERTSGRAETQYF | few | TRBV4-2 | TRBD2 | TRBJ2-5
TGTGCCAGCAGTACCAGTGAGGCGGGAGAAAACGATACGCAGTATTTT | CASSTSEAGENDTQYF | few | TRBV6-6 | TRBD2 | TRBJ2-3
TGTGCCAGCAGCAGGGGCTTCAATCAGCCCCAGCATTTT | CASSRGFNQPQHF | - | TRBV6-5 | - | TRBJ1-5
TGCAGCGTGGGGGACACCACCTACGAGCAGTACTTC | CSVGDTTYEQYF | - | TRBV29-1 | - | TRBJ2-7
TGTGCCTGGGCTTCTAGCGGGAGGGCCGAGCAGTACTTC | CAWASSGRAEQYF | - | TRBV30 | TRBD2 | TRBJ2-7
TGTGCCATCAGTGGAAAGCACGGGAGCTCCTACAATGAGCAGTTCTTC | CAISGKHGSSYNEQFF | - | TRBV10-3 | - | TRBJ2-1
TGTGCCAGCAGCCCCGGAGGGGTCTCCTACGAGCAGTACTTC | CASSPGGVSYEQYF | once | TRBV7-9 | - | TRBJ2-7
TGTGCCAGCAGCCTGGGACTGCAAGAGACCCAGTACTTC | CASSLGLQETQYF | - | TRBV11-1 | - | TRBJ2-5
TGCGCCAGCAGCAAGGGACTAGCGGAGAAAGAGACCCAGTACTTC | CASSKGLAEKETQYF | - | TRBV4-1 | TRBD2 | TRBJ2-5
TGCAGCGTTGAACTCAGGGGTAGGGACCGAGACTATGGCTACACCTTC | CSVELRGRDRDYGYTF | - | TRBV29-1 | - | TRBJ1-2
TGTGCCAGCAGTGAAGCAGGTCCGACCTACGAGCAGTACTTC | CASSEAGPTYEQYF | - | TRBV2 | - | TRBJ2-7
TGTGCCACCAGCAGTGGACTAGCGGGAGCAGGGGAGCTGTTTTTT | CATSSGLAGAGELFF | - | TRBV15 | TRBD2 | TRBJ2-2
TGTGCCAGCAGTTTAGGGGGTGAGCAGTACTTC | CASSLGGEQYF | few | TRBV28 | - | TRBJ2-7
TGCAGCGTCCCGGGATCTAGCGGGTATAACATCTACGAGCAGTACTTC | CSVPGSSGYNIYEQYF | - | TRBV29-1 | TRBD2 | TRBJ2-7
TGTGCCAGCAGCTTAACAGAGGAGCTGTTTTTT | CASSLTEELFF | - | TRBV11-2 | - | TRBJ2-2
TGTGCCAGCAGCTCCGGACAGGGCTTGGGCGAGCAGTACTTC | CASSSGQGLGEQYF | - | TRBV13 | TRBD1 | TRBJ2-7